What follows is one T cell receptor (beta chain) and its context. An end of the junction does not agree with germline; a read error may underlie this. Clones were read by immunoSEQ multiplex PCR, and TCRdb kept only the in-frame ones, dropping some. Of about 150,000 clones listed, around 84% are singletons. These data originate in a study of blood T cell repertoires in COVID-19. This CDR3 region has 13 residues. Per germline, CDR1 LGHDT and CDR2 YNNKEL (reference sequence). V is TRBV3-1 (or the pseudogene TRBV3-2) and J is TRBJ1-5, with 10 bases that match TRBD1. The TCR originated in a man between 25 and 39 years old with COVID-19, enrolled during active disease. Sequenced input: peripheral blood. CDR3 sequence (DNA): TGTGCCAGCAGAGCTAACCTCCGGGACAGGGGCCCATTT. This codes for CASRANLRDRGPF.